This T cell receptor (beta chain) was observed in a study of T cells in Graves' hyperthyroidism and ophthalmopathy (dated by TCRdb to about 2019). Regarding the research as a whole: Peripheral blood was sampled at the time of initial diagnosis, prior to any treatment. In roughly six Graves' hyperthyroidism patients, the study also compared T-cell repertoires from thyroid tissue with T-cell repertoires from blood. The paper describes TCR Vbeta CDR3 sequencing of 120 to 150 peripheral blood samples, made up of 43 ophthalmopathy patients, over 70 hyperthyroidism patients and roughly 17 progressor patients. Prospective prediction of ophthalmopathy was tested in an independent validation cohort of 18 to 20 hyperthyroidism patients and 15 to 17 patients who later progressed to ophthalmopathy. For training and testing, the approximately 97 patients in the discovery cohort were randomly divided in a 7:3 ratio. To identify distinguishing TCR V-J signatures, a discovery cohort of some 99 patients was used, comprising some 45 with Graves' ophthalmopathy and around 57 with stable Graves' hyperthyroidism. Once sampling was done, hyperthyroidism patients were given methimazole at a starting dose of 30 mg daily, whereas ophthalmopathy patients were given high-dose intravenous methylprednisolone. Broad study findings and their caveats: A 13 V-J signature model separated ophthalmopathy from stable hyperthyroidism, with approximately 87% sensitivity and 81.08% specificity in cross-validation and 80%/75% in testing. Blood samples also contained most of the expanded thyroid clonotypes (frequency above 0.001), which suggests that blood repertoires may reflect thyroid immune responses. During validation, the model predicted progression to ophthalmopathy a median of roughly six months ahead of onset, with around 65% sensitivity and roughly 75% specificity. No statistical method was used to fix the sample size in advance, and group allocation was not hidden from the investigators.

There are 16 amino acids in the CDR3, from cysteine to phenylalanine inclusive. CDR3 DNA is the only sequence kept; it has 48 bases, read in frame from the first base. V lost 3 bases and J lost 5 bases, and the count of bases not matched to a germline gene is 10. CDR1 SNHLY and CDR2 FYNNEI are derived from the germline V gene. Hyperthyroidism patients were newly diagnosed, with disease duration under 2 months, and aged 18 to 65 years. Patients with uncontrolled infections, other autoimmune diseases, pregnancy or lactation were excluded. Clinical symptoms, serum thyroxine and TRAb, thyroid ultrasound, and orbital computed tomography formed the basis for the diagnoses. For progressor patients, blood was drawn at the first diagnosis of hyperthyroidism, before any ophthalmopathy symptoms had appeared. PBMCs were isolated from more than 8 ml of fresh peripheral blood by Ficoll-Paque density gradient centrifugation. Patients classed as progressors first received a Graves' hyperthyroidism diagnosis and then went on to develop ophthalmopathy during follow-up. Trizol reagent was used to extract total RNA, and RNA quality was then checked on an Agilent 2100 Bioanalyzer.

The TCR beta CDR3 regions were amplified from RNA transcripts. A first-round RT-PCR of the TCR CDR3 used the HTBI primer set with the Qiagen OneStep RT-PCR kit. The libraries were constructed in a second round of multiplex PCR and then size-selected and purified. Libraries were sequenced paired-end with 100 bp reads on an Illumina HiSeq2000. In the paper's pipeline: SOAPnuke was used to process the raw data, with reads discarded if the reads contained adapters or uncalled bases, had a mean Phred below 15, or lacked an exact constant-primer or identifier match. COPE v1.2.5 was used to merge high-quality paired reads, and clonotypes were defined as unique nucleotide sequences. MiTCR v1.1 was used to align clonotypes to the IMGT TRBV, TRBD and TRBJ reference segments. The analysis included only V-J combinations with a frequency above 0.0001, which together covered roughly 99% of the repertoires. The TCS score was defined as F50 (clonal expansion) divided by E x V (chaos), with BLOSUM62-based TCRdist calculated between CDR3 peptides within each V-J. Welch's t-statistics and random forest reduced around 550 V-J features to roughly 13, which were used in a naive Bayes classifier (R e1071). TCRdb reanalyzed the raw reads on its own, using fastp at Q25 for trimming and MiXCR for clone calling, and kept in-frame beta chains. Every distinct CDR3 protein forms one entry, paired with its most common genes and DNA. V and J calls and clone size were set by TCRdb, not the authors. In this sample the table shows some 350,000 distinct CDR3 sequences, around 14% of which occur a single time. Of the sample, 25% to 35% falls within the top ten clones.

This clonotype has at least ten counts. Its specific antigen is unknown. No base-level quality is on record; no much larger clone is a single base apart. This clonotype originated in a woman younger than 35 with Graves' hyperthyroidism that later progressed to Graves' ophthalmopathy. The specimen was blood. The chain links TRBV2 with TRBJ2-3; 8 central bases correspond to TRBD2. The CDR3: CASSDPSGSGIDTQYF. The DNA reads TGTGCCAGCAGTGACCCTAGCGGGTCTGGAATAGATACGCAGTATTTT. The CDR3 plus the reference TRBV2 and TRBJ2-3 genes for the other parts give the full variable domain: EPEVTQTPSHQVTQMGQEVILRCVPISNHLYFYWYRQILGQKVEFLVSFYNNEISEKSEIFDDQFSVERPDGSNFTLKIRSTKLEDSAMYFCASSDPSGSGIDTQYFGPGTRLTVL.